A selection of T cell receptor beta chains follows, all from one sample in a study of T cell repertoires in cytomegalovirus infection. MiXCR, run by TCRdb on the reads, gives a single entry per CDR3 protein. The sample shows some 700,000 distinct CDR3 sequences, 30% to 35% of them seen only once. For these receptors, no antigen is known. This specimen was cultured PBMCs, taken from culture after CMV antigen stimulation. Source of these receptors: a human donor in good health (CMV status not recorded). Some clones in this sample may be carry-over from other donors' samples. CDR3s include the opening cysteine and the closing phenylalanine or tryptophan. The D gene is left open where the match is weak. The size entry is marked missing in some rows and otherwise reads once, few, many or a size class.

V gene	J gene	D gene	clone size	CDR3 DNA	CDR3 protein
TRBV6-5	TRBJ2-2	NA	few	TGTGCCAGCAGTTCAACGGGAGCGGCCGGGGAGCTGTTTTTT	CASSSTGAAGELFF
TRBV20-1	TRBJ2-7	TRBD2	NA	TGCAGTGCTAGAGGTAGCGGGAGGGGCGAGCAGTACTTC	CSARGSGRGEQYF
TRBV7-2	TRBJ1-1	NA	few	TGTGCCAGCAGCCCGACGACTGTACGGGGCACTGAAGCTTTCTTT	CASSPTTVRGTEAFF
TRBV4-2	TRBJ1-2	NA	NA	TGTGCCAGCAGCCAACCCCGGGCCCGGGGGGAATATGGCTACACCTTC	CASSQPRARGEYGYTF
TRBV7-9	TRBJ1-4	NA	few	TGTGCCAGCAGCTCGCCTAGCAACGAAAAACTGTTTTTT	CASSSPSNEKLFF
TRBV28	TRBJ1-2	NA	few	TGTGCCAGCAGTTTGTGGGGCGACTATGGCTACACCTTC	CASSLWGDYGYTF
TRBV7-9	TRBJ2-7	TRBD2	NA	TGTGCCAGCAGCAGAGACGAAAGCGGGAGGAGATACGAGCAGTACTTC	CASSRDESGRRYEQYF
TRBV7-9	TRBJ2-5	NA	NA	TGTGCCAGCAACGTAATGGGTTCGAAAGAGACCCAGTACTTC	CASNVMGSKETQYF
TRBV7-2	TRBJ2-1	TRBD2	many	TGTGCCAGCAGCTTCCTAGCGGGAGGGGGTTGGAATGAGCAGTTCTTC	CASSFLAGGGWNEQFF
TRBV4-2	TRBJ2-6	TRBD2	NA	TGTGCCAGCAGCGGGGCCGGGACTAGCGGGGAGGCAGGGGCCAACGTCCTGACTTTC	CASSGAGTSGEAGANVLTF
TRBV19	TRBJ1-2	NA	NA	TGTGCCAGCACCCCCCCGGGGCTGGGAGAGGGCTACACCTTC	CASTPPGLGEGYTF
TRBV18	TRBJ1-2	NA	NA	TGTGCCAGCTCATACGGGTCTTATGGCTACACCTTC	CASSYGSYGYTF
TRBV4-1	TRBJ2-7	TRBD2	NA	TGTGCCAGCAGCCTACCGGGACTAGCTAGTCACGAGCAGTACTTC	CASSLPGLASHEQYF
TRBV6-1	TRBJ1-2	TRBD1	NA	TGTGCCAACAGTGCGACAGGGAGCTATGGCTACACCTTC	CANSATGSYGYTF
TRBV3-1	TRBJ2-2	NA	NA	TGTGCCAGCAGCGCCCGACAAGTCGGGCCCACCGGGGAGCTGTTTTTT	CASSARQVGPTGELFF
TRBV14	TRBJ2-7	TRBD1	NA	TGTGCCAGCAGCCAATTTTCAGGGGGATACGAGCAGTACTTC	CASSQFSGGYEQYF
TRBV11-2	TRBJ2-1	NA	NA	TGTGCCAGCAGCTTAGAAGGACTCCCCGGCAGTGAGCAGTTCTTC	CASSLEGLPGSEQFF
TRBV20-1	TRBJ2-4	NA	NA	TGCAGTGCGACCGAGACTTCTTCCAAAAACATTCAGTACTTC	CSATETSSKNIQYF
TRBV2	TRBJ1-1	TRBD1	once	TGTGCCAGCAGCCCACAGGGGTTGTACACTGAAGCTTTCTTT	CASSPQGLYTEAFF
TRBV18	TRBJ2-1	NA	NA	TGTGCCAGCTCACCCCCTGGGCGGAATGTCAATGAGCAGTTCTTC	CASSPPGRNVNEQFF
TRBV7-9	TRBJ2-6	NA	few	TGTGCCAGCAGCCAGGGACCGTCCACTGGGGCCAACGTCCTGACTTTC	CASSQGPSTGANVLTF
TRBV7-2	TRBJ2-3	TRBD2	many	TGTGCCAGCAGCCCCGAGGTAGCGGGAGAGGTCCCCACAGATACGCAGTATTTT	CASSPEVAGEVPTDTQYF
TRBV18	TRBJ1-3	NA	NA	TGTGCCAGCTCACCACAGGTACTCTCTGGAAACACCATATATTTT	CASSPQVLSGNTIYF
TRBV10-3	TRBJ2-1	NA	few	TGTGCCATCAGTGATAATACAGGGCGTGGGGACAATGAGCAGTTCTTC	CAISDNTGRGDNEQFF
TRBV6-1	TRBJ1-1	NA	NA	TGTGCCACCCTTTTGGGGGTAGGGAACACTGAAGCTTTCTTT	CATLLGVGNTEAFF
TRBV4-1	TRBJ2-1	NA	NA	TGCGCCAGCAGCCAACCCCTGAGGAACAATGAGCAGTTCTTC	CASSQPLRNNEQFF
TRBV2	TRBJ2-1	NA	NA	TGTGCCAGCAGTACCCGGCTAGCCCTATACAATGAGCAGTTCTTC	CASSTRLALYNEQFF
TRBV7-9	TRBJ2-1	NA	NA	TGTGCCAGCAGCCCGACCAGGTTTGAGCAGTTCTTC	CASSPTRFEQFF
TRBV12-3/TRBV12-4	TRBJ1-4	NA	NA	TGTGCCAGCAGTTTGGGGGGAGGGGGTGAAAAACTGTATTTT	CASSLGGGGEKLYF
TRBV7-2	TRBJ2-1	NA	many	TGTGCCAGCAGCTTAGCGGGCTCTAGCAGTGAGCAGTTCTTC	CASSLAGSSSEQFF
TRBV4-1	TRBJ1-4	TRBD1	few	TGCGCCAGCAGCCAAGTTTGGGGACAGATAAATGAAAAACTGTTTTTT	CASSQVWGQINEKLFF
TRBV20-1	TRBJ2-6	NA	few	TGCAGTGCTAGAGATCTCTCGGGGCCAGGGGCCAACGTCCTGACTTTC	CSARDLSGPGANVLTF
TRBV29-1	TRBJ2-7	NA	NA	TGCAGCGTGGCCGGGGCGTCCTACGAGCAGTACTTC	CSVAGASYEQYF
TRBV18	TRBJ2-1	TRBD2	NA	TGTACCAGCTCACCGATCGGGGGGTGGGATGAGCAGTTCTTC	CTSSPIGGWDEQFF
TRBV7-9	TRBJ2-2	NA	NA	TGTGCCAGCAGCCCCGAAACTTCCGCGGTTTGGACCGGGGAGCTGTTTTTT	CASSPETSAVWTGELFF
TRBV11-3	TRBJ2-1	NA	NA	TGTGCCAGTAGCCCAGACGAATACAATGAGCAGTTCTTC	CASSPDEYNEQFF
TRBV4-3	TRBJ2-1	TRBD2	NA	TGCGCCAGCAGCCAAGTATGGACCGTCGGGAGGGCCCCACCCAATGAGCAGTTCTTC	CASSQVWTVGRAPPNEQFF
TRBV5-4	TRBJ2-3	NA	NA	TGTGCCAGCAGCCCGGGTCCAGGGCCCAACCCTAGCACAGATACGCAGTATTTT	CASSPGPGPNPSTDTQYF
TRBV12-3/TRBV12-4	TRBJ2-3	TRBD2	once	TGTGCCAGCAGTCCCATAAGGGATTTCGGAGGGGAGGGTACAGATACGCAGTATTTT	CASSPIRDFGGEGTDTQYF
TRBV19	TRBJ2-2	NA	NA	TGTGCCAGTAGTAGCAGCCCTCGTACCGGGGAGCTGTTTTTT	CASSSSPRTGELFF
TRBV7-2	TRBJ2-4	NA	NA	TGTGCCAGCAGCCCAAGGACTGACTTAGCCAAAAACATTCAGTACTTC	CASSPRTDLAKNIQYF
TRBV15	TRBJ2-7	NA	few	TGTGCCACCAGCAGAGGGTCCTCCGGCGAGCAGTACTTC	CATSRGSSGEQYF
TRBV12-3/TRBV12-4	TRBJ1-2	TRBD1	few	TGTGCCAGCAGTCCACGACAGGGAAGGCATGGCTACACCTTC	CASSPRQGRHGYTF
TRBV7-2	TRBJ2-1	TRBD2	NA	TGTGCCAGCAGCTCTCTAGCGGGAGGGGTCTATGAGCAGTTCTTC	CASSSLAGGVYEQFF